This entry lists 25 T cell receptor beta chains sequenced from one sample in a study of vaccination and CD4 T cells after COVID-19. With the Oncomine TCR Beta short-read assay, DNA from cultured CD4+ T cells was sequenced. In TCRdb, the PCR reads were re-called with MiXCR into one record per CDR3 protein. The sample yields around 17,000 distinct CDR3 sequences, approximately 60% seen once. These receptors' antigens are unknown. As to treatment: roughly ten-day PBMC culture with coronavirus spike peptide pools or control peptides (ViraFEST assay). Sequenced input: CD4+ T cells from blood, cultured in vitro. These receptors originate from a human donor who had recovered from COVID-19.

The chain joins TRBV11-3 to TRBJ1-1; TRBD1 matches at 7 bases. V shed 1 base, J shed 6 bases, and the junction held 17 bases outside the gene matches. From germline, CDR1 is SGHNT and CDR2 YENEEA. This CDR3 has 18 residues. CDR3 nucleotide sequence: TGTGCCAGCAGCTTAGGCGTTGGGGTTGGGACAGCCGAGTCTGAAGCTTTCTTT. Protein sequence: CASSLGVGVGTAESEAFF.

V usage is TRBV7-2 and J usage is TRBJ1-3; D gene unclear. The V end was cut by 5 bases, the J end by 4 bases, with 9 bases between. This CDR3 is 13 amino acids long. Germline V gives CDR1 SGHTA, CDR2 FQGNSA. The CDR3 here is CASSTKAGNTIYF. CDR3 bases: TGTGCCAGCAGCACCAAAGCCGGAAACACCATATATTTT.

This chain joins TRBV20-1 and TRBJ2-3; either TRBD1 or TRBD2 may fit D (6 bases each). The V end was cut by 7 bases, the J end by 0 bases, with 14 bases between. The CDR3 totals 14 residues. Germline lookup yields CDR1 DFQATT and CDR2 SNEGSKA (reference sequence). CDR3 protein: CSGEGGGSTDTQYF. The CDR3 coding sequence is TGCAGTGGCGAGGGGGGCGGGAGCACAGATACGCAGTATTTT.

V is TRBV12-3 or TRBV12-4 and J is TRBJ2-1; D ambiguous. Trimming took off 1 base at V and 6 bases at J, with 13 bases between the two ends. The CDR3 contains 15 residues. In nucleotides, the CDR3 is TGTGCCAGCAGTTTAGGGAGCCTGAAGGGCAATGAGCAGTTCTTC. This gives the protein CASSLGSLKGNEQFF.

The chain recombines TRBV2 with TRBJ1-5; unclear D gene. This CDR3 spans 15 amino acids. Germline CDR1 SNHLY, CDR2 FYNNEI. The V and J ends lost 0 bases and 4 bases respectively, with 10 bases between them. CDR3 coding DNA: TGTGCCAGCAGTGAAGCGTTGGTGGGGAATCAGCCCCAGCATTTT. Residues: CASSEALVGNQPQHF.

The gene calls are TRBV7-3 and TRBJ1-1; D is perhaps TRBD1 (5 bases). The CDR3 has 15 residues. Germline V gene lookup returns CDR1 SGHTA and CDR2 FQGTGA. Trimming shortened V by 5 bases and J by 4 bases, and 17 bases separated the two germline ends. CDR3 DNA: TGTGCCAGCAGCGCCCTCCAAGGGGAGGGCACTGAAGCTTTCTTT. This gives the protein CASSALQGEGTEAFF.

This clonotype showed up just a few times. The V call is TRBV11-2, the J call TRBJ2-4; perhaps TRBD2 as D (6 bases). CDR1 SGHAT and CDR2 FQNNGV come from the germline V gene. The CDR3 is made up of 17 amino acids. V dropped 1 base and J dropped 7 bases, with 20 bases sitting between them. CDR3 loop: CASSLVRWGVGFNIQYF. DNA of the CDR3: TGTGCCAGCAGCTTAGTTAGATGGGGGGTTGGGTTCAACATTCAGTACTTC. Drawing the rest from reference TRBV11-2 and TRBJ2-4, the complete variable domain is EAGVAQSPRYKIIEKRQSVAFWCNPISGHATLYWYQQILGQGPKLLIQFQNNGVVDDSQLPKDRFSAERLKGVDSTLKIQPAKLEDSAVYLCASSLVRWGVGFNIQYFGAGTRLSVL.

There are a few counts of this clonotype. The rearrangement links TRBV7-9 to TRBJ1-1; TRBD1 is a possible D gene (5 bases). Trimming took 1 base from V and 3 from J, leaving 18 bases between them. CDR1 and CDR2 from the germline V gene are SEHNR and FQNEAQ (reference sequence). The CDR3 totals 17 residues. The CDR3 loop reads CASSLGGRGDPDTEAFF. The CDR3 DNA follows: TGTGCCAGCAGCTTAGGAGGGAGAGGGGACCCCGACACTGAAGCTTTCTTT. Looking up the rest from reference TRBV7-9 and TRBJ1-1 gives the full variable domain: DTGVSQNPRHKITKRGQNVTFRCDPISEHNRLYWYRQTLGQGPEFLTYFQNEAQLEKSRLLSDRFSAERPKGSFSTLEIQRTEQGDSAMYLCASSLGGRGDPDTEAFFGQGTRLTVV.

This chain links TRBV28 with TRBJ2-5, with a weak D call TRBD2 (5 bases). Between the trimmed V and J ends, which lost 5 bases and 4 bases, there was a span of 14 bases. The length of the CDR3 is 14 residues. CDR1 is MDHEN and CDR2 is SYDVKM in the germline V gene. CDR3 loop: CASSPLGKRETQYF. The CDR3 DNA reads as TGTGCCAGCAGTCCACTAGGGAAAAGAGAGACCCAGTACTTC.

The gene calls are TRBV6-1 and TRBJ1-2, with D perhaps matching TRBD1 (5 bases). Germline-derived CDR1 and CDR2 are MNHNS and SASEGT. The CDR3 sequence is 15 residues long. The V end was cut by 5 bases, the J end by 3 bases, with 16 bases between. The chain's CDR3 is CASSKGHASYYGYTF. In DNA, the CDR3 is TGTGCCAGCAGTAAAGGACACGCGTCCTACTATGGCTACACCTTC.

V gene TRBV19 combines with J gene TRBJ1-6; D perhaps matches TRBD1 (6 bases). V gave up 3 bases and J gave up 7 bases, with 16 bases separating them. The germline gives CDR1 LNHDA, CDR2 SQIVND (reference sequence). The CDR3 runs 16 residues. The CDR3 DNA sequence: TGTGCCAGTAGTATCACAAGGGGGACCTGGAATTCACCCCTCCACTTT. Translating it yields CASSITRGTWNSPLHF. Full variable domain (missing parts from reference TRBV19 and TRBJ1-6): DGGITQSPKYLFRKEGQNVTLSCEQNLNHDAMYWYRQDPGQGLRLIYYSQIVNDFQKGDIAEGYSVSREKKESFPLTVTSAQKNPTAFYLCASSITRGTWNSPLHFGNGTRLTVT.

V and J are TRBV10-1 and TRBJ1-1, with D possibly TRBD1 on 5 matching bases. The V end lost 8 bases, the J end lost 4 bases, and 17 bases lay between the germline ends. The CDR3 runs 14 residues. Germline V gene sequence: CDR1 WNHNN, CDR2 SYGVQD (reference sequence). This CDR3 reads CASRSGGSGTEAFF. Written as DNA, the CDR3 is TGCGCCAGCCGTTCGGGGGGATCGGGCACTGAAGCTTTCTTT.

V gene TRBV2 combines with J gene TRBJ1-2; 7 nucleotides line up with TRBD1. The V gene's germline CDR1 is SNHLY and CDR2 FYNNEI. There are 16 residues in the CDR3. The junction had 12 bases not matched to a gene; V was cut back by 6 bases and J by 2 bases. The CDR3 DNA reads as TGTGCCAGCAGCCCACACGAGACAGGGATAAACTATGGCTACACCTTC. It encodes CASSPHETGINYGYTF.

This clonotype has more than one count but fewer than ten. The rearrangement uses TRBV19 and TRBJ1-1; D might be TRBD1 (6 bases). Looked up from germline, CDR1 is LNHDA and CDR2 is SQIVND (reference sequence). V lost 7 bases and J 11 bases, leaving 14 bases between the germline ends. The CDR3 extends over 11 amino acids. In DNA, the CDR3 is TGTGCCAGTATACAGCGAGGGGGGGCTTTCTTT. This codes for CASIQRGGAFF.

This clonotype came up a few times. The gene calls are TRBV19 and TRBJ1-5; maybe TRBD1 (6 bases). CDR1 and CDR2 (germline): LNHDA, SQIVND (reference sequence). The V end lost 0 bases, the J end lost 4 bases, and 13 bases lay between the germline ends. The CDR3 is 16 amino acids. This chain's CDR3 is CASSIEGQGTNQPQHF. CDR3 in DNA: TGTGCCAGTAGTATAGAGGGGCAGGGGACGAATCAGCCCCAGCATTTT.

The table lists this clonotype with a few counts. The rearrangement uses TRBV20-1 and TRBJ2-4; D is undetermined. Trimming stripped 0 bases from V and 1 base from J, with 10 bases between. Germline-derived CDR1 and CDR2 are DFQATT and SNEGSKA (reference sequence). The CDR3 covers 15 residues. CDR3 DNA: TGCAGTGCTAGAGAAGTTGGTATGGCCAAAAACATTCAGTACTTC. Its protein product is CSAREVGMAKNIQYF.

This clonotype was observed a single time. The V call is TRBV7-9, the J call TRBJ1-2; TRBD1 matches 7 bases. The germline V gene has CDR1 SEHNR and CDR2 FQNEAQ (reference sequence). The CDR3 totals 13 residues. V gave up 5 bases and J gave up 7 bases; unmatched junction bases: 7. CDR3 in DNA: TGTGCCAGCAGCGCACTAGGGGGCGTTGGCTACACCTTC. Translated: CASSALGGVGYTF.

This clonotype appeared a few times. This chain joins TRBV20-1 and TRBJ2-3; 11 bases fit TRBD2. This CDR3 has 17 amino acids. Per germline, CDR1 DFQATT and CDR2 SNEGSKA (reference sequence). The V and J ends lost 0 bases and 3 bases, in that order; junction bases with no gene match: 8. This CDR3 reads CSARDRSSGRETDTQYF. CDR3 in DNA: TGCAGTGCTAGAGATCGTAGTAGCGGGAGGGAGACAGATACGCAGTATTTT.

In its sample, this clonotype was seen a few times. The V and J genes are TRBV12-3 or TRBV12-4 and TRBJ1-5; no reliable D call. The CDR3 length is 13 residues. The V and J ends lost 2 bases and 2 bases respectively, with 4 bases between them. DNA of the CDR3: TGTGCCAGCAGTTTAACTGGCAATCAGCCCCAGCATTTT. Amino acids: CASSLTGNQPQHF.

The chain joins TRBV27 to TRBJ2-1, with unresolved D. Germline CDR1 is MNHEY and CDR2 is SMNVEV (reference sequence). The CDR3 has 16 amino acids. The V and J ends lost 7 bases and 3 bases respectively, with 19 bases between them. The CDR3 coding sequence is TGTGCCAGCATTTCCGGTGGCGCGAAGAACTACAATGAGCAGTTCTTC. It encodes CASISGGAKNYNEQFF.

This clonotype was counted a few times. The V and J genes are TRBV20-1 and TRBJ1-2; 8 nucleotides match TRBD1. The CDR3 has 13 residues. Germline loops: CDR1 DFQATT, CDR2 SNEGSKA (reference sequence). V was clipped by 6 bases and J by 7 bases; unmatched bases: 10. The CDR3, as DNA: TGCAGTGCCACGGACAGGGCGTTTGGTGGCTACACCTTC. Protein product: CSATDRAFGGYTF.

The rearrangement uses TRBV20-1 and TRBJ1-2, with TRBD1 as a possible D gene (5 bases). Germline V lookup: CDR1 DFQATT, CDR2 SNEGSKA (reference sequence). This CDR3 is 15 amino acids long. The V gene lost 0 bases and the J gene lost 5 bases, with 16 bases spanning the gap. The CDR3 here is CSARDPGGAPYGYTF. CDR3 DNA: TGCAGTGCTAGAGATCCAGGTGGGGCGCCATATGGCTACACCTTC.

This clonotype was seen a few times. The chain carries TRBV7-2 and TRBJ1-1; TRBD1 aligns across 8 bases. The CDR3 spans 14 residues. Germline V gene data show CDR1 as SGHTA and CDR2 as FQGNSA. Trimming took 2 bases from V and 3 from J; bases not matched to a gene: 2. This CDR3 is CASSLPGGDTEAFF. The CDR3 DNA reads TGTGCCAGCAGCTTACCAGGGGGCGACACTGAAGCTTTCTTT. Full variable domain (missing parts from reference TRBV7-2 and TRBJ1-1): GAGVSQSPSNKVTEKGKDVELRCDPISGHTALYWYRQSLGQGLEFLIYFQGNSAPDKSGLPSDRFSAERTGGSVSTLTIQRTQQEDSAVYLCASSLPGGDTEAFFGQGTRLTVV.

V and J are TRBV2 and TRBJ2-1; possibly TRBD2 for D (6 bases). Germline V gives CDR1 SNHLY, CDR2 FYNNEI. CDR3 length: 14 amino acids. V dropped 3 bases and J dropped 7 bases, with 13 bases sitting between them. CDR3 nucleotides: TGTGCCAGCAGTGAGATGTCTAGCGAGAATGAGCAGTTCTTC. Amino acids: CASSEMSSENEQFF.

This clonotype appeared a single time. This chain uses TRBV12-3 or TRBV12-4 with TRBJ2-3; no reliable D call. The V and J ends lost 5 bases and 0 bases respectively, with 12 bases between them. CDR3 length equals 15 residues. In nucleotides, the CDR3 is TGTGCCAGCAGTAAAATGGGCCTTAGCACAGATACGCAGTATTTT. As protein: CASSKMGLSTDTQYF.